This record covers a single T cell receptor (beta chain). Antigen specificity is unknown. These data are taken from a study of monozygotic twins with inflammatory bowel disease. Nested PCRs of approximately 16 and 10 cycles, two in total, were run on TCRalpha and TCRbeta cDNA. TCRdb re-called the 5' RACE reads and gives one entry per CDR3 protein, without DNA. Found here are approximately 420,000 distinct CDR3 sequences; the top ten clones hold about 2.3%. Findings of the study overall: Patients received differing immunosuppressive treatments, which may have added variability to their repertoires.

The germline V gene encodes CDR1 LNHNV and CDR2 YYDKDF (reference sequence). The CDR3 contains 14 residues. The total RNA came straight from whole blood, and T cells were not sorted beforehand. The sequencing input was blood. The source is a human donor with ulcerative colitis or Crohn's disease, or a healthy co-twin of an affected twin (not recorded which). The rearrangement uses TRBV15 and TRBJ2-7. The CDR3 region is CATSSRGSASEQYF.